Following are 26 T cell receptor beta chains from one sample sequenced in a study of T cell responses to AZD1222 COVID-19 vaccine listed by TCRdb under 2021. Reading the label with the study, this specimen's time point is: baseline before first vaccination. Preparation of the library involved the immunoSEQ multiplex PCR assay. Not all clones reach the TCRdb copy of this immuneACCESS table, which keeps in-frame sequences only. Checked studies attribute under half of the gap to unresolved V genes and leave the rest unexplained. The sample table records around 200,000 clones; 88% of these occur just once. The ten largest clones represent around 0.5% of the sample. Sequencing used peripheral blood, obtained on day 0 of AZD1222 vaccination. The receptors were gathered from an adult in good health.

The CDR3 sequence: CASSQDLTAGNTIYF. CDR3 in DNA: TGTGCCAGCAGCCAAGATCTAACAGCTGGAAACACCATATATTTT. The gene calls are TRBV3-1 (or the pseudogene TRBV3-2) and TRBJ1-3; D gene ambiguous. The germline V gene encodes CDR1 LGHDT and CDR2 YNNKEL (reference sequence). The CDR3 covers 15 residues. V shed 0 bases and J shed 2 bases, with 8 bases lying between them.

DNA for the CDR3: TGTGCCAGCAGTAAGAACACGCCTCAAGGAGGGGAGCTGTTTTTT. Translated, it gives CASSKNTPQGGELFF. The rearrangement uses TRBV25-1 and TRBJ2-2; D remains ambiguous. Trimming removed 5 bases from V and 8 bases from J, with 18 bases in between. The CDR3 runs to 15 residues. The germline CDR1 and CDR2 sequences are MGHDK and SYGVNS.

V and J are TRBV7-2 and TRBJ1-6, with TRBD1 identical over 12 bases. The CDR3 runs 15 residues. The V gene end was trimmed by 6 bases and the J gene end by 9 bases; junction bases not matched to a gene: 6. Per germline, CDR1 SGHTA and CDR2 FQGNSA. CDR3 in amino acids: CASSIGTGGLSPLHF. The CDR3 nucleotides are TGTGCCAGCAGTATAGGGACAGGGGGCCTTTCACCCCTCCACTTT.

The chain recombines TRBV19 with TRBJ1-5; D gene unclear. Germline V gene sequence: CDR1 LNHDA, CDR2 SQIVND (reference sequence). The CDR3 is 14 amino acids. With 3 bases removed from V and 3 bases from J, the gap between germline ends came to 9 bases. For the CDR3, the DNA is TGTGCCAGTAGTATCGCCGGGCCCAATCAGCCCCAGCATTTT. Translated: CASSIAGPNQPQHF.

The V gene is TRBV19, the J gene TRBJ2-3, with 10 bases aligning to TRBD1. V lost 5 bases and J lost 0; bases outside the gene matches: 5. This CDR3 contains 16 residues. The germline V gene encodes CDR1 LNHDA and CDR2 SQIVND (reference sequence). This CDR3 is CASSGGQGGSTDTQYF. CDR3 nucleotides: TGTGCCAGTAGTGGTGGACAGGGGGGTAGCACAGATACGCAGTATTTT.

This sequence joins TRBV7-8 and TRBJ1-5; unclear D gene. The V and J ends lost 5 bases and 8 bases respectively, with 16 bases between them. This CDR3 comprises 14 residues. Germline V gene data show CDR1 as SGHVS and CDR2 as FQNEAQ. The CDR3 sequence: CASSPSDPVKPQHF. The CDR3 DNA sequence: TGTGCCAGCAGCCCCTCGGATCCCGTGAAGCCCCAGCATTTT.

The rearrangement links TRBV6-5 to TRBJ1-1; D is perhaps TRBD1 (5 bases). Germline loops: CDR1 MNHEY, CDR2 SVGAGI. The CDR3 covers 13 residues. Between the trimmed V and J ends, which lost 0 bases and 6 bases, there was a span of 8 bases. CDR3 protein: CASSYSPGAEAFF. In nucleotides, the CDR3 is TGTGCCAGCAGTTACTCGCCGGGGGCTGAAGCTTTCTTT.

As to this clone: The junction shows a germline mismatch at one end, possibly a read error. V gene TRBV29-1 combines with J gene TRBJ2-5; D not certain. Germline V gene data show CDR1 as SQVTM and CDR2 as ANQGSEA. The CDR3 loop spans 12 amino acids. CDR3 nucleotide sequence: TGCAGCGTTGAGTCCGACCATGAGACCCAGTACTTC. Translated: CSVESDHETQYF. Drawing the rest from reference TRBV29-1 and TRBJ2-5, the complete variable domain is SAVISQKPSRDICQRGTSLTIQCQVDSQVTMMFWYRQQPGQSLTLIATANQGSEATYESGFVIDKFPISRPNLTFSTLTVSNMSPEDSSIYLCSVESDHETQYFGPGTRLLVL.

This clone was seen once. The genes are TRBV28 and TRBJ1-3, with a weak D call TRBD1 (5 bases). The CDR3 runs 15 residues. Per the germline V gene, CDR1 is MDHEN and CDR2 is SYDVKM. V lost 7 bases to trimming and J lost 0 bases, with 13 bases between them. The CDR3, as DNA: TGTGCCAGCAAACCCGGACAATCCTCTGGAAACACCATATATTTT. Translation gives CASKPGQSSGNTIYF. The complete variable domain, with remaining parts taken from reference TRBV28 and TRBJ1-3, reads DVKVTQSSRYLVKRTGEKVFLECVQDMDHENMFWYRQDPGLGLRLIYFSYDVKMKEKGDIPEGYSVSREKKERFSLILESASTNQTSMYLCASKPGQSSGNTIYFGEGSWLTVV.

A few counts support this clone. Other DNA sequences within the sample encode an identical CDR3. The genes are TRBV28 and TRBJ1-6; weak D call: TRBD1 (5 bases). CDR1 MDHEN and CDR2 SYDVKM come from the germline V gene. V lost 3 bases and J lost 7, with 10 bases in between. The CDR3 is made up of 14 amino acids. Written as DNA, the CDR3 is TGTGCCAGCAGTTTGGGGGGGGTGAATTCACCCCTCCACTTT. It specifies CASSLGGVNSPLHF.

This clone occurred a few times. Here the CDR3 reads CASASGNQPQHF. CDR3 DNA: TGTGCCAGCGCATCTGGCAATCAGCCCCAGCATTTT. The genes are TRBV2 and TRBJ1-5; D not certain. CDR1 and CDR2 from the germline V gene are SNHLY and FYNNEI. V was shortened by 8 bases and J by 2 bases, with 7 bases between the two germline ends. This CDR3 comprises 12 residues.

The J gene is TRBJ1-3, the V gene TRBV10-3; D gene ambiguous. V shed 0 bases and J shed 0 bases, with 6 bases lying between them. Germline CDR1 reads ENHRY; CDR2 reads SYGVKD. The CDR3 has 15 residues. The CDR3 spells CAISESVSSGNTIYF. The CDR3 bases are TGTGCCATCAGTGAGTCCGTCTCCTCTGGAAACACCATATATTTT.

CDR3 amino acids: CASSYSYANTEAFF. CDR3 nucleotides: TGTGCCAGCAGTTACTCTTACGCTAACACTGAAGCTTTCTTT. The chain recombines TRBV6-5 with TRBJ1-1; no reliable D call. The CDR3 spans 14 residues. The germline gives CDR1 MNHEY, CDR2 SVGAGI. V lost 0 bases, J lost 2 bases, and 7 bases lay in between.

V and J are TRBV5-4 and TRBJ1-2, with D uncertain. V was shortened by 1 base and J by 4 bases, with 8 bases between the two germline ends. This CDR3 is 13 amino acids long. Germline V gene lookup returns CDR1 SGHNT and CDR2 YYREEE (reference sequence). The chain's CDR3 is CASSLYGSYGYTF. The CDR3 region has the DNA TGTGCCAGCAGCTTGTACGGGAGCTATGGCTACACCTTC.

The chain is built from TRBV9 and TRBJ2-7; TRBD2 agrees at 9 bases. This CDR3 is built from 15 residues. Germline assignment: CDR1 SGDLS and CDR2 YYNGEE. Trimming at V came to 4 bases and at J to 4 bases, leaving 9 bases not matched to a gene. CDR3 sequence (DNA): TGTGCCAGCAGCCCGAATCTAGCGGGAATATACGAGCAGTACTTC. Amino acid sequence: CASSPNLAGIYEQYF.

This chain connects TRBV4-2 to TRBJ1-2; TRBD1 matches 10 bases. Germline V CDR1 and CDR2: LGHNA, YNFKEQ. V shed 4 bases, J shed 8 bases, and the junction held 7 bases outside the gene matches. The CDR3 is 14 amino acids. In DNA, the CDR3 is TGTGCCAGCAGCCCGCGACAGGGGGCGGGAGGCTACACCTTC. Translated: CASSPRQGAGGYTF.

The chain is built from TRBV9 and TRBJ1-5, with no clear D. The CDR3 contains 15 residues. CDR1 and CDR2 (germline): SGDLS, YYNGEE. V was trimmed by 4 bases and J by 10 bases, leaving 21 bases between them. CDR3 amino acids: CASSPNSPEIHPQHF. In nucleotides, the CDR3 is TGTGCCAGCAGCCCTAATTCCCCGGAGATCCACCCCCAGCATTTT.

This chain connects TRBV29-1 to TRBJ2-3, with 9 bases matching TRBD2. Germline loops: CDR1 SQVTM, CDR2 ANQGSEA. There are 17 residues in the CDR3. J was trimmed by 4 bases and V by 5 bases; bases with no gene match: 16. This CDR3 reads CSVQAQPLAGGADTQYF. The CDR3 DNA sequence: TGCAGCGTTCAAGCCCAGCCCCTGGCGGGAGGGGCAGATACGCAGTATTTT.

The table lists this clone with a count of one. The rearrangement links TRBV24-1 to TRBJ2-7; D possibly matches TRBD1 or TRBD2 (5 bases each). The CDR3 runs 13 residues. Germline CDR1 is KGHDR and CDR2 is SFDVKD. V was clipped by 3 bases and J by 7 bases, with 12 bases between them. In DNA form, the CDR3 reads TGTGCCACCAGTGATGGGACCTTAGCGGAGCAGTACTTC. As protein: CATSDGTLAEQYF.

J is TRBJ1-1 and V is TRBV30, with 8 bases that match TRBD1. The V and J ends lost 6 bases and 5 bases, in that order; junction bases with no gene match: 17. The CDR3 extends over 16 amino acids. Looked up from germline, CDR1 is GTSNPN and CDR2 is SVGIG (reference sequence). The CDR3 nucleotides are TGTGCCTGCCGCCGAGGACAGGGAGATGTGAGGACTGAAGCTTTCTTT. This encodes CACRRGQGDVRTEAFF.

The CDR3 loop is CAWSVDTSSYNSPLHF. CDR3 sequence (DNA): TGTGCCTGGAGTGTCGACACCTCCTCCTATAATTCACCCCTCCACTTT. The rearrangement joins TRBV30 to TRBJ1-6, with no clear D. V dropped 0 bases and J dropped 0 bases, with 9 bases sitting between them. The CDR3 totals 16 residues. Germline V gene data show CDR1 as GTSNPN and CDR2 as SVGIG (reference sequence).

This clone was recorded only once. The chain links TRBV6-2 or TRBV6-3 to TRBJ2-3, with 8 bases identical to TRBD2. V shed 3 bases, J shed 2 bases, and the junction held 7 bases outside the gene matches. CDR1 is MNHEY, CDR2 SVGEGT, per germline. The CDR3 covers 16 residues. The CDR3 here is CASSYPLSGATDTQYF. The CDR3 DNA reads as TGTGCCAGCAGTTATCCCCTTAGCGGGGCCACAGATACGCAGTATTTT.

The CDR3, as DNA: TGTGCCACCACTAGCGAAAGACAGCCCCAGCATTTT. Protein sequence: CATTSERQPQHF. V and J are TRBV28 and TRBJ1-5, with D hard to call. V lost 10 bases, J lost 7 bases, and 14 bases lay in between. CDR3 length equals 12 residues. The V gene's germline CDR1 is MDHEN and CDR2 SYDVKM.

This chain links TRBV10-1 with TRBJ1-5, with unresolved D. Trimming stripped 2 bases from V and 12 bases from J, with 14 bases between. Per the germline V gene, CDR1 is WNHNN and CDR2 is SYGVQD (reference sequence). The CDR3 is 13 residues long. The CDR3 DNA sequence: TGCGCCAGCAGTGAGACCGTGGGAGGCCGCCAGCATTTT. It codes for CASSETVGGRQHF.

This rearrangement joins TRBV30 to TRBJ1-1; TRBD1 matches 9 bases. The CDR3 covers 14 residues. Germline trimming cut 3 bases from V and 10 bases from J; bases unmatched to any gene: 12. Germline loops: CDR1 GTSNPN, CDR2 SVGIG (reference sequence). The chain's CDR3 is CAWRAQGALPVAFF. The CDR3 DNA sequence: TGTGCCTGGAGAGCACAGGGGGCGCTCCCGGTAGCTTTCTTT.

The V gene is TRBV24-1, the J gene TRBJ1-4; D is unclear. The CDR3 length is 11 residues. From germline, CDR1 is KGHDR and CDR2 SFDVKD. Trimming shortened V by 6 bases and J by 7 bases, and 5 bases separated the two germline ends. CDR3 nucleotides: TGTGCCACCAGTTGGGGTGAAAAACTGTTTTTT. Translation gives CATSWGEKLFF.